This TCR beta chain was documented in a study of shared clonotypes between healthy human individuals. Across the study: Plates per donor: three CD4 naive, three CD4 memory, two CD8 naive, one CD8 memory. Whole-study results and caveats: Relative to their counterparts shared across all four donors, non-shared clonotypes exhibited diminished generation probabilities.

On this clone: Its target is unknown.

Germline-derived CDR1 and CDR2 are SGHVS and FQNEAQ. The CDR3 runs 13 residues. V was cut by 2 bases and J by 5 bases, with 9 bases left in between. Generated by immunoSEQ multiplex PCR, the TCRdb table keeps only in-frame clones and is missing some. The sample shows fewer than 1.4 million clones, approximately 80% of them seen only once. Material for sequencing was memory CD4+ T cells from PBMCs. Stated subset: CD45RA-negative fraction. This chain joins TRBV7-8 and TRBJ1-1; tentatively, D is TRBD1 (6 bases). This clonotype was sampled from a man aged 18-30 years in good health. Some clones in this sample may be carry-over from other donors' samples. CDR3 in amino acids: CASSLQGWTEAFF. For the CDR3, the DNA is TGTGCCAGCAGCTTACAGGGGTGGACTGAAGCTTTCTTT.